The 4 T cell receptor beta chains given below trace back to one sample, sequenced in a study of T cell repertoires in cytomegalovirus infection. TCRdb reanalysed the reads using MiXCR and keeps one entry per CDR3 protein. The data show about 920,000 distinct CDR3 sequences, roughly a third seen once. No antigens are known for them. This specimen was cultured CD8+ T cells from PBMCs, taken from culture after CMV antigen stimulation. The origin of the receptors is a human donor in good health (CMV status not recorded). Some clones in this sample may be carry-over from other donors' samples.

This clonotype has at least ten counts. This rearrangement joins TRBV7-6 to TRBJ2-1; 14 positions match TRBD2. The CDR3 extends over 16 amino acids. From germline, CDR1 is SGHVS and CDR2 FNYEAQ. Trimming took 4 bases from V and 6 from J; bases not matched to a gene: 5. The CDR3 is CASSSLTSGGGNEQFF. The CDR3 nucleotides read TGTGCCAGCAGCTCATTGACTAGCGGGGGGGGCAATGAGCAGTTCTTC. Based on the CDR3 plus reference TRBV7-6 and TRBJ2-1, the full variable domain is GAGVSQSPRYKVTKRGQDVALRCDPISGHVSLYWYRQALGQGPEFLTYFNYEAQQDKSGLPNDRFSAERPEGSISTLTIQRTEQRDSAMYRCASSSLTSGGGNEQFFGPGTRLTVL.

This chain links TRBV28 with TRBJ2-3; a weak D match, TRBD2 (6 bases). The CDR3 loop spans 21 amino acids. Trimming left V 3 bases short and J 4 bases short, with 32 bases between. Germline V gene lookup returns CDR1 MDHEN and CDR2 SYDVKM. The chain's CDR3 is CASSFPKIAEGRPKSPDTQYF. The DNA of the CDR3 is TGTGCCAGCAGTTTTCCCAAGATAGCGGAGGGAAGACCCAAATCCCCAGATACGCAGTATTTT.

The chain carries TRBV2 and TRBJ2-7; D tentatively fits TRBD1 or TRBD2 (5 bases each). Germline V gene data show CDR1 as SNHLY and CDR2 as FYNNEI. CDR3 length: 15 residues. CDR3 DNA: TGTGCCAGCATGGGGCAGCCGAGAGGGTCCTACGAGCAGTGCGTC. Residues: CASMGQPRGSYEQCV.

V is TRBV29-1 and J is TRBJ2-1; D remains ambiguous. V was pared by 5 bases and J by 3 bases, with 8 bases between. Looked up from germline, CDR1 is SQVTM and CDR2 is ANQGSEA. This CDR3 is 12 amino acids long. DNA of the CDR3: TGCAGCGTTCCCGTTATCTACAATGAGCAGTTCTTC. It is translated as CSVPVIYNEQFF.